The 5 T cell receptor beta chains in this list originate from one sample, sequenced in a study of T cell responses to AZD1222 COVID-19 vaccine. Only in-frame clones appear in the TCRdb table, and some are missing; sequencing was by immunoSEQ multiplex PCR. The sample has 90,000 to 150,000 clones; over 75% are singletons. The source was peripheral blood, collected on day 0 of AZD1222 vaccination. These receptors were collected from an adult in good health.

The V gene is TRBV5-4, the J gene TRBJ1-5; TRBD1 agrees at 9 bases. The CDR3 length is 14 residues. Germline-derived CDR1 and CDR2 are SGHNT and YYREEE (reference sequence). V trimming: 4 bases; J trimming: 2 bases; junction bases outside the gene matches: 1. This CDR3 is CASSRQGGNQPQHF. The CDR3, as DNA: TGTGCCAGCAGCAGACAGGGGGGCAATCAGCCCCAGCATTTT.

The chain joins TRBV18 to TRBJ1-5, with D possibly matching TRBD1 (5 bases). The CDR3 has 13 amino acids. The V gene lost 3 bases and the J gene lost 5 bases, with 8 bases spanning the gap. Germline CDR1 and CDR2: KGHSH and LQKENI. CDR3 DNA: TGTGCCAGCTCACCGGGGGGGGATCAGCCCCAGCATTTT. Translated: CASSPGGDQPQHF.

Here the CDR3 DNA reads TGCGCCAGCAGTGAGTCGGGGTCAAAACCACAGCCCCAGCATTTT. Amino acids: CASSESGSKPQPQHF. The rearrangement links TRBV10-1 to TRBJ1-5, with D uncertain. The V gene lost 0 bases and the J gene lost 7 bases, with 13 bases spanning the gap. The length of the CDR3 is 15 residues. Germline CDR1 reads WNHNN; CDR2 reads SYGVQD (reference sequence).

Turning to this clone: A junction boundary mismatches the germline segment, possibly from a read error. J is TRBJ2-7 and V is TRBV6-5, with D perhaps TRBD1 (6 bases). The CDR3 runs 15 residues. Germline-derived CDR1 and CDR2 are MNHEY and SVGAGI. CDR3 sequence: CASSQQTGNYYEQYF. The CDR3 nucleotides read TGTGCCAGCAGTCAGCAGACAGGCAATTACTACGAGCAGTACTTT.

About this clone itself: In the same sample, other DNA sequences code for this CDR3. The CDR3 loop is CASSRGREQYF. In DNA, the CDR3 is TGTGCCAGCAGCCGGGGGCGGGAGCAGTACTTC. The chain has TRBV3-1 (or the pseudogene TRBV3-2) and TRBJ2-7; tentative D call: TRBD1 (6 bases). Germline CDR1 is LGHDT and CDR2 is YNNKEL (reference sequence). V was clipped by 4 bases and J by 7 bases, with 8 bases between them. The CDR3 is 11 residues long.